Listed below are T cell receptor beta chains from one sample, sequenced in a study of shared clonotypes between healthy human individuals. Libraries were prepared by immunoSEQ multiplex PCR; TCRdb keeps only in-frame clonotypes and omits some of them. The table has hundreds of thousands of clones, approximately 79% seen once. The material sequenced was memory CD4+ T cells sorted from blood. These TCRs come from a woman in her 30s in good health. The CDR3 runs from the conserved cysteine through the conserved F or W. D genes are given only for firm matches. Size tells how often a clone was seen (once, few, many) or the class of an expanded clone, and some rows leave it out.

TRBJ2-5	NA	NA	TRBV29-1	CSAATGLPQGEQYF	TGCAGCGCTGCTACGGGACTCCCTCAAGGTGAGCAGTACTTC
TRBJ2-7	few	NA	TRBV21-1	CASSNTSGKAYEQYF	TGTGCCAGCAGCAACACTAGCGGGAAGGCCTACGAGCAGTACTTC
TRBJ1-1	NA	NA	TRBV18	CASSPLIDGENTEAFF	TGTGCCAGCTCACCCCTCATAGACGGAGAGAACACTGAAGCTTTCTTT
TRBJ2-3	NA	NA	TRBV2	CASSIFGTQTQYF	TGTGCCAGCAGTATTTTTGGGACCCAAACGCAGTATTTT
TRBJ2-3	NA	TRBD2	TRBV19	CASSIGGDAGTDTQYF	TGTGCCAGTAGTATTGGGGGGGACGCCGGCACAGATACGCAGTATTTT
TRBJ2-1	few	TRBD2	TRBV6-5	CASSRTSGSVHEQFF	TGTGCCAGCAGCCGGACTAGCGGGAGTGTTCATGAGCAGTTCTTC
TRBJ2-7	once	TRBD2	TRBV7-8	CASSPRTSDYEQYF	TGTGCCAGCAGCCCGCGGACTAGCGACTACGAGCAGTACTTC
TRBJ2-5	NA	TRBD2	TRBV5-4	CASSPERGSQETQYF	TGTGCCAGCAGCCCAGAGCGGGGCAGCCAAGAGACCCAGTACTTC
TRBJ2-3	NA	TRBD2	TRBV11-3	CASSLGLADTQYF	TGTGCCAGCAGCTTAGGACTAGCCGATACGCAGTATTTT
TRBJ2-3	NA	TRBD1	TRBV25-1	CASSPWGQGAGSDTQYF	TGTGCCAGCAGTCCCTGGGGGCAGGGGGCTGGTTCAGATACGCAGTATTTT
TRBJ2-5	NA	NA	TRBV10-3	CAIRQTRSNQETQYF	TGTGCCATCAGACAAACAAGGTCCAACCAAGAGACCCAGTACTTC
TRBJ2-6	NA	NA	TRBV6-5	CASRDGGSGANVLTF	TGTGCCAGCCGGGACGGGGGCTCTGGGGCCAACGTCCTGACTTTC
TRBJ1-2	NA	NA	TRBV6-1	CASGDAGEIYGYTF	TGTGCCAGCGGGGACGCCGGGGAGATCTATGGCTACACCTTC
TRBJ2-1	NA	NA	TRBV10-3	CAISEGSRGEQFF	TGTGCCATCAGTGAAGGGTCACGGGGAGAGCAGTTCTTC
TRBJ2-1	NA	TRBD1	TRBV11-3	CASSLDSGTGGYNEQFF	TGTGCCAGCAGCTTGGACTCCGGGACAGGAGGCTACAATGAGCAGTTCTTC
TRBJ1-2	many	NA	TRBV7-9	CASSLGQGVGSGGYTF	TGTGCCAGCAGCTTAGGGCAGGGAGTCGGTTCGGGAGGCTACACCTTC
TRBJ1-2	NA	NA	TRBV7-9	CASSSYPENYGYTF	TGTGCCAGCAGCTCATACCCCGAGAACTATGGCTACACCTTC
TRBJ2-3	NA	TRBD2	TRBV7-9	CASSPPGLAGFADTQYF	TGTGCCAGCAGCCCACCCGGACTAGCGGGATTCGCAGATACGCAGTATTTT
TRBJ1-5	once	NA	TRBV19	CASSVQGNQPQHF	TGTGCCAGTAGTGTACAGGGTAATCAGCCCCAGCATTTT
TRBJ2-5	NA	NA	TRBV5-1	CASSLDRLDGQETQYF	TGCGCCAGCAGCTTAGACCGATTGGACGGCCAAGAGACCCAGTACTTC